The T cell receptor (beta chain) described here comes from a study of OX40 agonist ivuxolimab in advanced cancers. Study-wide findings and caveats: Expanded clones belonging to CD8+ T cells outnumbered, on average, those of CD4+.

A remark on this clone: No antigen is known for it.

The method was immunoSEQ multiplex PCR; TCRdb's version includes in-frame clones alone and lacks a portion of them. The table shows tens of thousands of clones, with 91% occurring only once. CDR3 length equals 15 residues. Germline V gene lookup returns CDR1 MDHEN and CDR2 SYDVKM. J lost 0 bases, V lost 10 bases, and 7 bases had no gene match. Drawing of blood for sampling happened at baseline, at cycle 4 day 1, and at cycle 7 day 1. The specimen comprised CD4+ or CD8+ T cells sorted from blood, sampled in a trial of the OX40 agonist ivuxolimab. The chain carries TRBV28 and TRBJ2-1; 9 bases line up with TRBD1. The source of this sequence is an adult with an advanced solid tumor such as melanoma, head and neck, liver or kidney cancer. The CDR3 reads CAISGQGSSYNEQFF. As DNA, the CDR3 is TGTGCCATATCTGGACAGGGGAGCTCCTACAATGAGCAGTTCTTC.